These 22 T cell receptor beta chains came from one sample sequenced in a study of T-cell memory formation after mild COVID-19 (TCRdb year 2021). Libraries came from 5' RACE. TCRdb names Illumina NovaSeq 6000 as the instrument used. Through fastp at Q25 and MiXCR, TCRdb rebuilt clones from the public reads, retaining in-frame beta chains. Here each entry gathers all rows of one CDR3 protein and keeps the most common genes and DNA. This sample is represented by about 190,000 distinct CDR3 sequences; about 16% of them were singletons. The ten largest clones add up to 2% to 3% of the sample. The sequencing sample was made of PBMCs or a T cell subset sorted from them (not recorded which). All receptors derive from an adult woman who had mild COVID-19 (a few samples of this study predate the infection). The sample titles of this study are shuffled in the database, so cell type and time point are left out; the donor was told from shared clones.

The CDR3 here is CASSPTGDVADTQYF. The CDR3 bases are TGCGCCAGCAGTCCGACAGGGGACGTCGCAGATACGCAGTATTTT. The rearrangement links TRBV10-2 to TRBJ2-3; 8 bases are a match to TRBD1. The CDR3 is 15 residues long. CDR1 is WSHSY, CDR2 SAAADI, per germline. After removal of 5 bases from V and 4 bases from J, the junction contained 8 bases not matched to a gene.

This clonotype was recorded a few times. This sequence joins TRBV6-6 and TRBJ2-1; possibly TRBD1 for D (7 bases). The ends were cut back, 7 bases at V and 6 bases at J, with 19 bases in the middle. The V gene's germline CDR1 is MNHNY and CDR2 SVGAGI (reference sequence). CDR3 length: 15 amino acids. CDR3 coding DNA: TGTGCCAGCACCCCGGGCAGGGGGGCTTCCAATGAGCAGTTCTTC. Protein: CASTPGRGASNEQFF.

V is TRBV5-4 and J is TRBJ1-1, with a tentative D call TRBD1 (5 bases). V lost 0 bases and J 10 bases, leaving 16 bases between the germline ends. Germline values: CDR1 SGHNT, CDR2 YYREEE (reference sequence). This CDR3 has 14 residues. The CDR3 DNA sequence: TGTGCCAGCAGCTTGGCCGGGAGGGGCTCAGGAGCTTTCTTT. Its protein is CASSLAGRGSGAFF. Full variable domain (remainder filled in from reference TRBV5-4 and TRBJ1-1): ETGVTQSPTHLIKTRGQQVTLRCSSQSGHNTVSWYQQALGQGPQFIFQYYREEENGRGNFPPRFSGLQFPNYSSELNVNALELDDSALYLCASSLAGRGSGAFFGQGTRLTVV.

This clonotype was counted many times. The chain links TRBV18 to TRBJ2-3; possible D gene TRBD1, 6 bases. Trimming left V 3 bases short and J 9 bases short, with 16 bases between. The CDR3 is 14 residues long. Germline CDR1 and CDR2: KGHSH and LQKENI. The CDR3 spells CASSPPSDRSTQYF. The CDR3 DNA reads TGTGCCAGCTCACCGCCATCCGACAGGTCGACGCAGTATTTT.

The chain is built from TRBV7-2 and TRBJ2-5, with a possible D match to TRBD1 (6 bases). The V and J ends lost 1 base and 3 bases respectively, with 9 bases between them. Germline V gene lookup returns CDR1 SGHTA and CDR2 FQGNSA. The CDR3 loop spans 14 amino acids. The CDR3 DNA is TGTGCCAGCAGCTTAGACAGGGTTAAAGAGACCCAGTACTTC. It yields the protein CASSLDRVKETQYF.

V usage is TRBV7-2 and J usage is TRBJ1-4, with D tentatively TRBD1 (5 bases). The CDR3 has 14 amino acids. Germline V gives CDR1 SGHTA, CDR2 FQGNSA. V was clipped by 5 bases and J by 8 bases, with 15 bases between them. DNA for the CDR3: TGTGCCAGCAGCCGGCAGGGTTTACGGGAAAAACTGTTTTTT. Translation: CASSRQGLREKLFF.

The CDR3 DNA reads as TGTGCCAGCTCCCAGGTGAGGGGGAGCAATGAGCAGTTCTTC. This codes for CASSQVRGSNEQFF. The chain has TRBV18 and TRBJ2-1, with a tentative D call TRBD1 (6 bases). V was clipped by 6 bases and J by 6 bases, with 15 bases between them. The CDR3 has 14 residues. Germline CDR1 is KGHSH and CDR2 is LQKENI.

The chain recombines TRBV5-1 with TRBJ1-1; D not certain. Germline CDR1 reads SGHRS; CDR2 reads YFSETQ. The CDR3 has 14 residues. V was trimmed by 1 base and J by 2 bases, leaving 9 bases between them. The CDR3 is CASSLREGNTEAFF. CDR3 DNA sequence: TGCGCCAGCAGCTTGCGGGAGGGAAACACTGAAGCTTTCTTT.

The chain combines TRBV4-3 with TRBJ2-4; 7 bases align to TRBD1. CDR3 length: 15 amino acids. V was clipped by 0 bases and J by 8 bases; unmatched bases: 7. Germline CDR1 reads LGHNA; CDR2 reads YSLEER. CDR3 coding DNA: TGCGCCAGCAGCCAAGACAGGACAGGTGGTGACATTCAGTACTTC. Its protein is CASSQDRTGGDIQYF.

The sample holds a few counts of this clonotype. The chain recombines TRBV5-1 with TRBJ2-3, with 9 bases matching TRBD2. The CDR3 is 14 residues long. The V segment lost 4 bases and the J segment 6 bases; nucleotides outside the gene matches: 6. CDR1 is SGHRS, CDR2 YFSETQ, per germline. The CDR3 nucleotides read TGCGCCAGCAGCGGTAGCGGGGGCATTGATACGCAGTATTTT. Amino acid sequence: CASSGSGGIDTQYF.

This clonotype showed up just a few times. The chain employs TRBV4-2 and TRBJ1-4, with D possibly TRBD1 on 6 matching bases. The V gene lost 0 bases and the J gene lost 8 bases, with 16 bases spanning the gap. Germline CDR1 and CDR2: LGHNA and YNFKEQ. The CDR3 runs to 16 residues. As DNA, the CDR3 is TGTGCCAGCAGCCAAGATTTACAGGGAGGGGGAGAAAAACTGTTTTTT. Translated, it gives CASSQDLQGGGEKLFF.

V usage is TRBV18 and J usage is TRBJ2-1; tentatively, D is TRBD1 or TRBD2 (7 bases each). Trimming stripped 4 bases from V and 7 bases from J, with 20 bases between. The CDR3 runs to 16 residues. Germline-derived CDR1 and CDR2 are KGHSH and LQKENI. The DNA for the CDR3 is TGTGCCAGCTCACAAAGGGAGGGGGCGAGGAGTAATGAGCAGTTCTTC. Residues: CASSQREGARSNEQFF. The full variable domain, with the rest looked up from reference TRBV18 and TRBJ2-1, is NAGVMQNPRHLVRRRGQEARLRCSPMKGHSHVYWYRQLPEEGLKFMVYLQKENIIDESGMPKERFSAEFPKEGPSILRIQQVVRGDSAAYFCASSQREGARSNEQFFGPGTRLTVL.

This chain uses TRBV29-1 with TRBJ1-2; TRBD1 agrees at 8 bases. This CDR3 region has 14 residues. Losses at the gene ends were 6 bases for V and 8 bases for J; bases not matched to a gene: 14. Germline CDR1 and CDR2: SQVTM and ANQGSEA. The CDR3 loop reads CSVATDRASRGYTF. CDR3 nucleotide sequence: TGCAGCGTAGCCACGGACAGGGCCTCTCGGGGCTACACCTTC.

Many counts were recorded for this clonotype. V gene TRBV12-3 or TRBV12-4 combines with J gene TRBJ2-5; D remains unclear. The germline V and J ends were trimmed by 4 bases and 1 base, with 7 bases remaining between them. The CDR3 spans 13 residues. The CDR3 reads CASSSRGQETQYF. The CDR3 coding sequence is TGTGCCAGCAGTTCGAGAGGCCAAGAGACCCAGTACTTC.

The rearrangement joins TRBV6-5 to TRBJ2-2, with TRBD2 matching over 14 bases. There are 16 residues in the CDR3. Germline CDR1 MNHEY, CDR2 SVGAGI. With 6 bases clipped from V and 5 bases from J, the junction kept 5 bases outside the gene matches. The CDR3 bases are TGTGCCAGCAGGGGACTAGCGGGAGTAGATACCGGGGAGCTGTTTTTT. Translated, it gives CASRGLAGVDTGELFF.

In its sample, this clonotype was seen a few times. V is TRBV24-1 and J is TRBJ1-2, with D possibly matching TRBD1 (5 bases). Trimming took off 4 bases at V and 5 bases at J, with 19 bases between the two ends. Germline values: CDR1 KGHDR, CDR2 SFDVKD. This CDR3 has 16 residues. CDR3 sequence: CATSDRRDERVYGYTF. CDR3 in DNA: TGTGCCACCAGTGACCGAAGGGACGAGCGAGTTTATGGCTACACCTTC.

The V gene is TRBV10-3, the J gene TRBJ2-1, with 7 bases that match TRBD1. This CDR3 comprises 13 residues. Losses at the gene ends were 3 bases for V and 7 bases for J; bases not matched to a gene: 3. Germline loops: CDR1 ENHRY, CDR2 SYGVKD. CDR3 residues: CAISERGQNEQFF. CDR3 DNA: TGTGCCATCAGTGAAAGGGGACAGAATGAGCAGTTCTTC.

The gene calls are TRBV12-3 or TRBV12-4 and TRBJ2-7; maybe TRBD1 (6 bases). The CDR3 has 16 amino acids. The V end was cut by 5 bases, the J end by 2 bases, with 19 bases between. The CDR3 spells CASSPRDTRRTYEQYF. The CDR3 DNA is TGTGCCAGCAGTCCTCGGGACACCCGTAGGACCTACGAGCAGTACTTC.

The CDR3 is CASRPIASTGELFF. The CDR3, as DNA: TGTGCCAGCAGGCCCATAGCGTCCACCGGGGAGCTGTTTTTT. This chain connects TRBV12-3 or TRBV12-4 to TRBJ2-2; the D gene is possibly TRBD2 (5 bases). This CDR3 is 14 amino acids long. V lost 6 bases, J lost 4 bases, and 12 bases lay in between.

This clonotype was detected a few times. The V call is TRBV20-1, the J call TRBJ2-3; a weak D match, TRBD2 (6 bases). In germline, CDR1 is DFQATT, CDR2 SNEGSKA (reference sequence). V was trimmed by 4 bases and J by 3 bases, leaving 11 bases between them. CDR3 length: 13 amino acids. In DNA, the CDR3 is TGCAGTGCTACCCTCGGGAGTACAGATACGCAGTATTTT. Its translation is CSATLGSTDTQYF.

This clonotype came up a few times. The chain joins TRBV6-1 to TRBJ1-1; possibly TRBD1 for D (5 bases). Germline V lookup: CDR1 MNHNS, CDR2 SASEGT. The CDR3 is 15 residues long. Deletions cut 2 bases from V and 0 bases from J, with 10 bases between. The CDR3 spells CASSEFDRMNTEAFF. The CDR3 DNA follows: TGTGCCAGCAGTGAATTTGACAGAATGAACACTGAAGCTTTCTTT.

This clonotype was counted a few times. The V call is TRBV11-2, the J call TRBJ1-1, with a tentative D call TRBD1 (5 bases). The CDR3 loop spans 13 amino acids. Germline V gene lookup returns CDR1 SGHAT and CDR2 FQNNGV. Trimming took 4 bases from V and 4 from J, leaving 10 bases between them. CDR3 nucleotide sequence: TGTGCCAGCAGCTCGGAGGGGTTCACTGAAGCTTTCTTT. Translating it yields CASSSEGFTEAFF.